This note documents a single TCR beta chain sequence. Trimming removed 6 bases from V and 7 bases from J; junction bases left unmatched: 7. From germline, CDR1 is MNHEY and CDR2 SMNVEV (reference sequence). The CDR3 runs 14 residues. The source of the sample is a study of blood T cell repertoires in COVID-19. As for the study in general: COVID-19 samples, acute and convalescent, were from the United States, Italy and Spain. T cells, B-cell-depleted T cells, or PBMCs provided the cDNA or gDNA that served as material.

In the authors' workflow: Estimates of nucleated cell counts were drawn from the amplification of reference gene primers. Data came from immunoSEQ multiplex PCR; TCRdb stores just in-frame clones and leaves some out. Clone size and the V and J calls come from that table; the DNA yielded D and trimming. The data hold 160,000 or so clones, with about nine tenths observed a single time. This receptor was identified in a woman aged 60-70 years who had recovered from COVID-19. Sequences were obtained from peripheral blood. The chain combines TRBV27 with TRBJ2-2; 8 bases agree with TRBD1. Here the CDR3 reads CASSLDRGSGELFF. CDR3 nucleotide sequence: TGTGCCAGCAGCCTAGACAGGGGAAGCGGGGAGCTGTTTTTT.